A selection of T cell receptor beta chains follows, all from one sample in a study of tumor-infiltrating lymphocytes in primary liver carcinoma. A single record per CDR3 protein comes from TCRdb applying MiXCR to the multiplex PCR reads. The profile shows approximately 310,000 distinct CDR3 sequences, about 60% of them singletons. The sample taken for sequencing was peripheral blood. Source of these receptors: a man in his forties with primary liver carcinoma and hepatitis B virus infection. Both conserved end residues are part of each CDR3. D genes are given only for firm matches. Clone size is stated in some rows and not others, as once, few, many or a class when expanded.

>TRBJ2-7|NA|NA|TRBV28
TGCGCCAGCCTTTCCGGGACGGTTTCCTACGAGCAGTACTTC
CASLSGTVSYEQYF
>TRBJ2-5|TRBD1|NA|TRBV11-2
TGTGCCAGCAGCAGCGGGGACAGGGGAATAGAGACCCAGTACTTC
CASSSGDRGIETQYF
>TRBJ2-1|TRBD2|NA|TRBV29-1
TGCAGCGGGGCTAGCGGGAGGGCTCAGTGCAATGAGCAGTTCTTC
CSGASGRAQCNEQFF
>TRBJ2-1|NA|NA|TRBV5-6
TGTGCCAGCAGCTCGATACTATCGGGAGATCATGAGCAGTTCTTC
CASSSILSGDHEQFF
>TRBJ2-3|NA|NA|TRBV10-2
TGCGCCAGCATATCTAGCACAGATACGCAGTGTTTT
CASISSTDTQCF
>TRBJ2-5|NA|NA|TRBV29-1
TGCAGTGTTGTAGACGATCAGGGGACCCAGTACTTC
CSVVDDQGTQYF
>TRBJ2-1|NA|NA|TRBV2
TGTGCCAGCAGTGAAGGCACCTACCTCTCCTACAATGAGCAGTTCTTC
CASSEGTYLSYNEQFF
>TRBJ2-6|NA|NA|TRBV6-2/TRBV6-3
TGTGCCAGCATCTCCGGAGGGGGTTTACCTGGGGCCAACGTCCTGACTTTC
CASISGGGLPGANVLTF
>TRBJ2-1|NA|many|TRBV4-2
TGTGCCAGCAGCCAATACGGGAGTTCCTACAATGAGCAGTTCTTC
CASSQYGSSYNEQFF
>TRBJ1-5|NA|NA|TRBV6-2/TRBV6-3
TGTGCCAGCAGTTACTCTGCCCCCATCGGGCCCCAGCATTTT
CASSYSAPIGPQHF
>TRBJ2-7|NA|NA|TRBV7-9
TGTGCCAGCAGCTACCCGGGACGGGGGGCGCGCGAGCAGTACTTC
CASSYPGRGAREQYF
>TRBJ2-4|NA|NA|TRBV6-2/TRBV6-3
TGTGCCAGCAGTTACTCCGTGCGGGACTTAGCCAAATACATTCAGTACTTC
CASSYSVRDLAKYIQYF
>TRBJ2-7|TRBD1|many|TRBV12-5
TGTGCTAGTGGGCTGGGACAGGGGGCCTCCTACGAGCAGTACTTC
CASGLGQGASYEQYF
>TRBJ2-1|TRBD1|once|TRBV11-2
TGTGCCAGCAGCCCCATGACAGGGGTGGATGAGCAGTTCTTC
CASSPMTGVDEQFF
>TRBJ1-5|NA|NA|TRBV21-1
TGTGCCAGCAGCAGCGAGGATAGCAATCAGCCCCAGCATTTT
CASSSEDSNQPQHF
>TRBJ2-6|TRBD1|many|TRBV4-1
TGCGCCAGCAGCCAAGGCGGTTGGGGACAGGATCCTGGGGCCAACGTCCTGACTTTC
CASSQGGWGQDPGANVLTF
>TRBJ2-6|NA|few|TRBV6-6
TGTACCAGCAGCTCTGGGGCCAACGTCCTGACTTTC
CTSSSGANVLTF